The clone carrying this T cell receptor beta chain has only a few counts. What it recognizes is unknown. Sorted populations all exceeded 95% purity. The data were obtained in a study of beta chain features in type 1 diabetes. Turning to the study itself: In age, gender and cell yields, patients were similar to healthy donors. Examined across all samples were 90 million to 130 million sorted cells. Study outcomes and limitations: Within the patient group, naive, central memory and Treg TCRB repertoires appeared more similar to each other than within healthy donors. In all four CD4+ subsets, TCRB CDR3 length was significantly, moderately reduced in type 1 diabetes.

Expressed TCRB transcripts were sequenced, since all the RNA that had been isolated was reverse transcribed. Generated by immunoSEQ multiplex PCR, the TCRdb table keeps only in-frame clones and is missing some. Of about 160,000 clones detected, around 9% appear once; the ten largest clones hold under 0.85%. The sample consisted of central memory CD4+ T cells from blood. The TCR was taken from a woman aged 30 to 39 with type 1 diabetes.

CDR3 nucleotide sequence: TGTGCCAGCAGCTGGAGGGGAGCGGGAGGGATCTACAATGAGCAGTTCTTC. Protein: CASSWRGAGGIYNEQFF. The chain is built from TRBV7-9 and TRBJ2-1; TRBD2 agrees at 10 bases. This CDR3 comprises 17 residues. Germline V lookup: CDR1 SEHNR, CDR2 FQNEAQ (reference sequence). With 4 bases clipped from V and 3 bases from J, the junction kept 9 bases outside the gene matches.